This T cell receptor (beta chain) was recovered during a study of a mutant IDH1 vaccine in newly diagnosed glioma. V lost 8 bases to trimming and J lost 7 bases; unmatched junction nucleotides: 8. Germline lookup yields CDR1 SEHNR and CDR2 FQNEAQ (reference sequence). This CDR3 comprises 14 residues. Remarks on this clone: Its antigen remains unidentified.

Generated by immunoSEQ multiplex PCR, the TCRdb table keeps only in-frame clones and is missing some. The sample contains about 46,000 clones, around 92% of which appear only once. Indicated time point: week 35, safety follow-up. Each vaccine dose was 300 ug of mutant IDH1 20-mer peptide, with topical imiquimod. The chain carries TRBV7-9 and TRBJ1-6, with 7 bases identical to TRBD1. The sequenced sample was PBMCs, obtained from a glioma patient whose treatment included an IDH1 peptide vaccine. This TCR derives from a man aged 45-65 years with glioma. CDR3 sequence (DNA): TGTGCCAGCGTGACCGGGACAGAAAATTCACCCCTCCACTTT. Encoded protein: CASVTGTENSPLHF.